This T cell receptor beta chain originates from a study of blood T cell repertoires in COVID-19. In the study overall: Donors in the United States, Italy and Spain gave samples during acute or convalescent COVID-19. Nucleic acid was either cDNA or gDNA, and it came from T cells, B-cell-depleted T cells, or PBMCs.

Original processing notes: Counts of nucleated cells, estimated from reference gene primer amplification, were obtained. Clones were sequenced by immunoSEQ multiplex PCR, and TCRdb holds only the in-frame ones, with some missing. V, J and clone size reflect that table, while D and trimming were determined from the DNA. The data hold 200,000 to 300,000 clones, with about 80% observed a single time. The CDR3 has 16 residues. The V gene lost 1 base and the J gene lost 0 bases, with 10 bases spanning the gap. The V gene's germline CDR1 is SGHTA and CDR2 FQGNSA. V is TRBV7-2 and J is TRBJ1-3; D is uncertain. This TCR was recovered from a man aged 80 or over with acute or convalescent COVID-19. Sequencing was carried out using peripheral blood. Here the CDR3 reads CASSLGSRLSGNTIYF. The DNA for the CDR3 is TGTGCCAGCAGCTTAGGCAGTAGACTCTCTGGAAACACCATATATTTT. The full variable domain, in which reference TRBV7-2 and TRBJ1-3 provide the parts outside the CDR3, is GAGVSQSPSNKVTEKGKDVELRCDPISGHTALYWYRQSLGQGLEFLIYFQGNSAPDKSGLPSDRFSAERTGGSVSTLTIQRTQQEDSAVYLCASSLGSRLSGNTIYFGEGSWLTVV.